This T cell receptor beta chain was found in a study of response to subunit inactivated influenza vaccine. Study-wide points: Each seasonal influenza vaccination recruits few new T cells, the authors suggested.

On this clonotype: The antigen is not known.

TCRdb ran MiXCR on the RT-PCR reads and lists one entry per CDR3 protein. In the table there are hundreds of thousands of distinct CDR3 sequences, 12% of which are singletons. This CDR3 region has 15 residues. The ends were cut back, 5 bases at V and 7 bases at J, with 15 bases in the middle. This sequence joins TRBV12-3 or TRBV12-4 and TRBJ1-6; perhaps TRBD1 as D (6 bases). Source: non-naive T cells sorted from PBMCs, taken 14 days before vaccination. The sequence came from a man aged 50 to 60 who received an inactivated influenza vaccine. CDR3 in amino acids: CASSPEGGRNSPLHF. The CDR3, as DNA: TGTGCCAGCAGTCCCGAGGGGGGCAGGAATTCACCCCTCCACTTT.